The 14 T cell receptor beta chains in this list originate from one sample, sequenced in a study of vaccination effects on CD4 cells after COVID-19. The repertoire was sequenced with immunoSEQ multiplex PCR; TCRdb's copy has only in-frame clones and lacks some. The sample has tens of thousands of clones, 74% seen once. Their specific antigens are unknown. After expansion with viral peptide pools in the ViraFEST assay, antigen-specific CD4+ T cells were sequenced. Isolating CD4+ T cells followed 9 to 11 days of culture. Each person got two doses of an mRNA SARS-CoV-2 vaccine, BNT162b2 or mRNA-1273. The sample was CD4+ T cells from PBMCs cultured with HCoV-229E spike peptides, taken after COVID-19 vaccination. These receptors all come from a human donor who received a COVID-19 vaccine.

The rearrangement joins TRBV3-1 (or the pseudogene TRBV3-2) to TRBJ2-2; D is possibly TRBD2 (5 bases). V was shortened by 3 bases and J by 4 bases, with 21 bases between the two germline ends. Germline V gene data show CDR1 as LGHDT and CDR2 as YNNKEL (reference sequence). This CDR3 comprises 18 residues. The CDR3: CASSQPPGTQVSTGELFF. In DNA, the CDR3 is TGTGCCAGCAGCCAGCCCCCGGGAACCCAAGTCAGCACCGGGGAGCTGTTTTTT.

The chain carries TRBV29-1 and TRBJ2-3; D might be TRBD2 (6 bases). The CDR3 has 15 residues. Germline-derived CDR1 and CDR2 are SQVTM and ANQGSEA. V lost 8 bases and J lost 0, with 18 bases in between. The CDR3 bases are TGCAGCTACCGAGTGGGGACTCCTAGCACAGATACGCAGTATTTT. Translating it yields CSYRVGTPSTDTQYF.

DNA for the CDR3: TGTGCCATCAGTGATAACAGGGGGGGAGGCAATCAGCCCCAGCATTTT. Its protein is CAISDNRGGGNQPQHF. This rearrangement joins TRBV10-3 to TRBJ1-5, with 8 bases identical to TRBD1. CDR1 ENHRY and CDR2 SYGVKD come from the germline V gene. This CDR3 has 16 amino acids. V shed 3 bases and J 2 bases; nucleotides not matched to a gene: 6.

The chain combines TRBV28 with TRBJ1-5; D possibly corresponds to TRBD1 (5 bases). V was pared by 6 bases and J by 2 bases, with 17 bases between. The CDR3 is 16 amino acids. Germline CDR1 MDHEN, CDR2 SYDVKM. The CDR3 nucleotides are TGTGCCAGCAGGCCCAACCGACAGAGGCGCAATCAGCCCCAGCATTTT. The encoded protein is CASRPNRQRRNQPQHF.

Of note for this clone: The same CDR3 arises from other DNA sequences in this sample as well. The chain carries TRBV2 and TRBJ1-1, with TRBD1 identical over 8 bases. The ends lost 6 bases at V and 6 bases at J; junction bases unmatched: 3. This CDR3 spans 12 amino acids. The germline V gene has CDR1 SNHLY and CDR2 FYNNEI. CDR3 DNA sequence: TGTGCCAGCAGAGGACAGGGCGCTGAAGCTTTCTTT. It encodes CASRGQGAEAFF.

CDR3: CASSFGGSLSYEQYV. CDR3 in DNA: TGTGCCAGCAGTTTTGGAGGGTCCCTCTCCTACGAGCAGTACGTC. The chain has TRBV28 and TRBJ2-7; D is possibly TRBD2 (6 bases). This CDR3 is built from 15 residues. The germline gives CDR1 MDHEN, CDR2 SYDVKM. V shed 3 bases and J shed 0 bases, with 12 bases lying between them.

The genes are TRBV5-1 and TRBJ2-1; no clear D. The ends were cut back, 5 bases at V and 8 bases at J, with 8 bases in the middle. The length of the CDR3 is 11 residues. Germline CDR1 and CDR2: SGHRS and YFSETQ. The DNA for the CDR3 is TGCGCCAGCAGAAGGGAAGATGAGCAGTTCTTC. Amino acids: CASRREDEQFF.

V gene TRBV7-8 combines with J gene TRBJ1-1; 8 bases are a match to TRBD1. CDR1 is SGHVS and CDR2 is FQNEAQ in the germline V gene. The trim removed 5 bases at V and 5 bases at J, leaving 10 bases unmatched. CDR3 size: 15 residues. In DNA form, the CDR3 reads TGTGCCAGCAGCACAGGACAGGGAGGAGGAACTGAAGCTTTCTTT. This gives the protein CASSTGQGGGTEAFF.

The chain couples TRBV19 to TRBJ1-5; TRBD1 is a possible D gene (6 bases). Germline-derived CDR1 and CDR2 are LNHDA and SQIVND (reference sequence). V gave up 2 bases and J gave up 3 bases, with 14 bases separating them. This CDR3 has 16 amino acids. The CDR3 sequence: CASSIMSQGINQPQHF. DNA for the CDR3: TGTGCCAGTAGTATAATGTCACAGGGAATCAATCAGCCCCAGCATTTT.

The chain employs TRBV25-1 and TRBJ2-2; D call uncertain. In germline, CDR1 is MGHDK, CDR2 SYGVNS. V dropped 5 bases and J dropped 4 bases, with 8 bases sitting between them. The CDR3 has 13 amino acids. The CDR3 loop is CASSTDGTGELFF. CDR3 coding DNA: TGTGCCAGCAGTACCGACGGCACCGGGGAGCTGTTTTTT.

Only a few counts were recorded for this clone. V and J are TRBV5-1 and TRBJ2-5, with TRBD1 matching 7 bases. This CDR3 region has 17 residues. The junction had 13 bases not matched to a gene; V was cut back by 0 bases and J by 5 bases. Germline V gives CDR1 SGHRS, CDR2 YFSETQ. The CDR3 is CASSLAPRVWGQETQYF. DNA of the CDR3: TGCGCCAGCAGCTTGGCGCCTAGGGTGTGGGGACAGGAGACCCAGTACTTC.

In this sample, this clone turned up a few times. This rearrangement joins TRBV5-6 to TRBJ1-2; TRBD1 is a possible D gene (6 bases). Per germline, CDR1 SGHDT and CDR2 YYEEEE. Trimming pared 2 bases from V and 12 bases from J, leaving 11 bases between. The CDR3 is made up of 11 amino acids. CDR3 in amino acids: CASSFRGSDTF. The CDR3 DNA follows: TGTGCCAGCAGCTTCAGGGGAAGCGACACCTTC.

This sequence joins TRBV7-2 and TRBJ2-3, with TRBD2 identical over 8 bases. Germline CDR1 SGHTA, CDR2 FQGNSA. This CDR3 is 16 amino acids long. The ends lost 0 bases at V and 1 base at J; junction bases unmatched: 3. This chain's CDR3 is CASSLALGGGTDTQYF. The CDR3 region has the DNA TGTGCCAGCAGCTTAGCTCTCGGGGGGGGCACAGATACGCAGTATTTT.

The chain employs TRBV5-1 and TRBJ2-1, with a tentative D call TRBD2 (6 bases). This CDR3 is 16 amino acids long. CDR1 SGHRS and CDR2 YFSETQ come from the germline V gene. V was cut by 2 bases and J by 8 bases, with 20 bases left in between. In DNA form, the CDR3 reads TGCGCCAGCAGCTTTGGCGGGGTTGGGGATGTGCATGAGCAGTTCTTC. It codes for CASSFGGVGDVHEQFF. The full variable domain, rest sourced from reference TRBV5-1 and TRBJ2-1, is KAGVTQTPRYLIKTRGQQVTLSCSPISGHRSVSWYQQTPGQGLQFLFEYFSETQRNKGNFPGRFSGRQFSNSRSEMNVSTLELGDSALYLCASSFGGVGDVHEQFFGPGTRLTVL.